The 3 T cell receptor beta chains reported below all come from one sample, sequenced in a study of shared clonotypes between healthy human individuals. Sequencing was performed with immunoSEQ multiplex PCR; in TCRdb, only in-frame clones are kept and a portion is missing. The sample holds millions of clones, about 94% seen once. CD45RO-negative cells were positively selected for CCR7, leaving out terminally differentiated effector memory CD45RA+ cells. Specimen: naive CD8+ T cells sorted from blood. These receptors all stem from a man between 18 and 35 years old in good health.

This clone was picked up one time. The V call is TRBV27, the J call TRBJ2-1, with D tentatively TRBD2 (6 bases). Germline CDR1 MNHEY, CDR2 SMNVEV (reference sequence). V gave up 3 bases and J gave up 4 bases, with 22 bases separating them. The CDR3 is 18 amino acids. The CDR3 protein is CASSLVGGKGLAYNEQFF. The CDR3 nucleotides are TGTGCCAGCAGTTTGGTAGGCGGGAAAGGTCTAGCTTACAATGAGCAGTTCTTC.

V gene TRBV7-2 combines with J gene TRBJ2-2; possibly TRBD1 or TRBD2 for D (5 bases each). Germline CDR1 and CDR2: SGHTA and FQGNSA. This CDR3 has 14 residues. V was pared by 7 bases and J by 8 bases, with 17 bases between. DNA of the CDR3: TGTGCCAGCAACTCCCTTGGGGGACCTGGGGAGCTGTTTTTT. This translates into CASNSLGGPGELFF. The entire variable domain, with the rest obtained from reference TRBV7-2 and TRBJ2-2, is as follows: GAGVSQSPSNKVTEKGKDVELRCDPISGHTALYWYRQSLGQGLEFLIYFQGNSAPDKSGLPSDRFSAERTGGSVSTLTIQRTQQEDSAVYLCASNSLGGPGELFFGEGSRLTVL.

The CDR3 loop is CASSHEGQGNEQYF. CDR3 DNA: TGTGCCAGCAGCCACGAGGGACAGGGCAACGAGCAGTACTTC. The chain links TRBV13 to TRBJ2-7, with 9 nucleotides matching TRBD1. Germline-derived CDR1 and CDR2 are PRHDT and FYEKMQ (reference sequence). CDR3 size: 14 residues. V lost 5 bases and J lost 5; bases outside the gene matches: 7.